This TCR beta chain was found in a study of T-cell reconstitution after alpha-beta-depleted transplantation in children. Germline V gene data show CDR1 as SGHKS and CDR2 as YYEKEE (reference sequence). CDR3 size: 13 residues. The V gene lost 3 bases and the J gene lost 7 bases, with 13 bases spanning the gap. This clonotype came up many times. As it was prepared, the TCRbeta library received unique molecular identifiers. TCRdb ran MiXCR on the PCR reads and lists one entry per CDR3 protein. This table has 200,000 to 300,000 distinct CDR3 sequences, around 12% appearing once. The TCR comes from a human donor who donated a stem cell graft to a child with acute lymphoblastic leukemia. V gene TRBV5-5 combines with J gene TRBJ1-2, with D perhaps TRBD1 (6 bases). This specimen was PBMCs from the stem cell graft donor, taken from the stem cell graft. CDR3 sequence (DNA): TGTGCCAGCAGCTCGGAGGGGGGGCGTGGCTACACCTTC. It specifies CASSSEGGRGYTF.